This T cell receptor beta chain was recorded in a study of blood T cell repertoires in COVID-19. TCRdb keeps only in-frame clones here, not all; method: immunoSEQ multiplex PCR. The sample has a few hundred thousand clones; 80% to 90% are singletons. The receptor comes from a woman younger than 30 who had recovered from COVID-19. The sequencing input was PBMCs or T cells enriched from blood (not recorded which).

The CDR3 nucleotides read TGCGCCAGCAGTGACCCGGGACAGGGGGGCCCCTACGAGCAGTACTTC. Its protein is CASSDPGQGGPYEQYF. The rearrangement links TRBV10-1 to TRBJ2-7, with TRBD1 matching over 11 bases. V lost 3 bases, J lost 2 bases, and 6 bases stayed unmatched. The length of the CDR3 is 16 residues. CDR1 is WNHNN and CDR2 is SYGVQD in the germline V gene (reference sequence).